Described below is a single TCR beta chain sequence and its context. CDR3 size: 13 residues. The V end was cut by 3 bases, the J end by 0 bases, with 3 bases between. The germline V gene has CDR1 LNHDA and CDR2 SQIVND (reference sequence). The data originate from a study of control samples from healthy donors and cancer patients. Generated by immunoSEQ multiplex PCR, the TCRdb table keeps only in-frame clones and is missing some. The sample lists some 150,000 clones; roughly 94% were seen once. The chain recombines TRBV19 with TRBJ1-5; D ambiguous. This clonotype was sampled from a man between 60 and 75 years old with colorectal cancer. The source material was PBMCs. CDR3 coding DNA: TGTGCCAGTAGTATGGCTAGCAATCAGCCCCAGCATTTT. Amino acids: CASSMASNQPQHF.